This T cell receptor beta chain was obtained from a study of cytomegalovirus exposure and HLA in healthy donors. General study findings and limits: It emerged from a later analysis that several of the most significant clusters appeared to be linked to common viral pathogens. Follow-up analysis found HLA locus-dependent TCR association rates, highest for DRB1 and lowest for HLA-C. Among TCR beta chains, those listed as cytomegalovirus-associated numbered about 150.

Germline trimming cut 6 bases from V and 3 bases from J; bases unmatched to any gene: 5. Germline loops: CDR1 SGHDN, CDR2 FVKESK. There are 14 residues in the CDR3. The PCR contained 60 Vbeta and 13 Jbeta primers. Repertoires were generated with immunoSEQ multiplex PCR, while TCRdb's copy carries only in-frame clones and drops some. The table lists under 200,000 clones, roughly 87% of them singletons, with 0.5% to 0.55% in the top ten. To note about this clone: Its cognate antigen is unknown.

The TCR comes from a woman between 50 and 59 years old in good health and CMV-seronegative. Source material: PBMCs. The chain uses TRBV14 and TRBJ2-7; 10 positions agree with TRBD2. The CDR3 sequence is CASRQLAGFYEQYF. The CDR3 nucleotides are TGTGCCAGCAGACAACTAGCGGGGTTCTACGAGCAGTACTTC. The whole variable domain, filled in from reference TRBV14 and TRBJ2-7, reads EAGVTQFPSHSVIEKGQTVTLRCDPISGHDNLYWYRRVMGKEIKFLLHFVKESKQDESGMPNNRFLAERTGGTYSTLKVQPAELEDSGVYFCASRQLAGFYEQYFGPGTRLTVT.